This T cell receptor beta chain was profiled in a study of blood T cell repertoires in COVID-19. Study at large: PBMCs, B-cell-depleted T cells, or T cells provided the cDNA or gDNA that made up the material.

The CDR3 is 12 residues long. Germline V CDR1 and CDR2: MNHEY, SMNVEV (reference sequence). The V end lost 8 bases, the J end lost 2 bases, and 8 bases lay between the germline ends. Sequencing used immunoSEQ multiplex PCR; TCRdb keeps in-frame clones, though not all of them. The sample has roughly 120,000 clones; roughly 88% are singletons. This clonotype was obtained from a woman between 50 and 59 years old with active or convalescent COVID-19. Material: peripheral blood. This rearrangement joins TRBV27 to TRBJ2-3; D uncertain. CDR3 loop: CASGLNTDTQYF. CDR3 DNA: TGTGCCAGCGGCCTGAACACAGATACGCAGTATTTT.